Each of the 30 T cell receptor beta chains below was sequenced from the same sample in a study of breast tumors, draining lymph nodes, adjacent tissues. Each CDR3 protein is one row after TCRdb ran MiXCR on the multiplex PCR reads. The sample lists some 49,000 distinct CDR3 sequences, under 25% occurring once. The source material was breast tumor tissue. The receptors stem from a female donor with breast cancer. Some clones in this sample may be carry-over from other donors' samples.

The chain links TRBV7-3 to TRBJ1-2; D remains ambiguous. V was shortened by 1 base and J by 4 bases, with 13 bases between the two germline ends. The germline V gene has CDR1 SGHTA and CDR2 FQGTGA. The CDR3 spans 15 residues. As DNA, the CDR3 is TGTGCCAGCAGCTTAAATAGGGCAGCAGGCTATGGCTACACCTTC. This gives the protein CASSLNRAAGYGYTF.

This clonotype was picked up many times. This chain uses TRBV19 with TRBJ1-2, with 8 bases matching TRBD1. J was trimmed by 5 bases and V by 1 base; bases with no gene match: 6. This CDR3 has 15 amino acids. Per germline, CDR1 LNHDA and CDR2 SQIVND (reference sequence). The CDR3 DNA reads as TGTGCCAGTAGTATAGCCGGGACAGGAGAGTATGGCTACACCTTC. Residues: CASSIAGTGEYGYTF.

With respect to this clonotype: A much bigger clone sits one base away, suggesting this may be a read error. The gene calls are TRBV6-5 and TRBJ2-1; D assignment may be TRBD1 or TRBD2 (6 bases each). CDR1 and CDR2 (germline): MNHEY, SVGAGI. The CDR3 has 17 residues. V was clipped by 7 bases and J by 8 bases, with 27 bases between them. The CDR3 sequence is CASTQLGGTRRFYEQFF. DNA of the CDR3: TGTGCCAGCACCCAGTTAGGGGGGACACGAAGATTCTATGAGCAGTTCTTC.

At least ten counts were recorded for this clonotype. The CDR3 loop is CASSLGKFYNEQFF. The CDR3 nucleotides are TGTGCCAGCAGCTTAGGGAAATTTTACAATGAGCAGTTCTTC. The chain carries TRBV7-9 and TRBJ2-1; D is uncertain. Germline-derived CDR1 and CDR2 are SEHNR and FQNEAQ (reference sequence). This CDR3 region has 14 residues. The ends were cut back, 1 base at V and 4 bases at J, with 8 bases in the middle.

Concerning this clonotype: Sequence at one end of the junction differs from germline and may be a read error. The chain links TRBV24-1 to TRBJ1-2, with TRBD1 as a possible D gene (5 bases). Germline V gene data show CDR1 as KGHDR and CDR2 as SFDVKD. The CDR3 has 14 residues. The CDR3 loop reads CATSRGESSYGCTF. DNA of the CDR3: TGTGCCACCAGCCGGGGGGAATCCTCCTATGGCTGCACCTTC.

The sample holds many counts of this clonotype. The rearrangement links TRBV18 to TRBJ2-1; D might be TRBD1 or TRBD2, each matching 5 bases. The CDR3 extends over 15 amino acids. The V end lost 1 base, the J end lost 10 bases, and 17 bases lay between the germline ends. Per the germline V gene, CDR1 is KGHSH and CDR2 is LQKENI. DNA for the CDR3: TGTGCCAGCTCACCACGGTCGGGTTGGGACGGCGAGCAGTTCTTC. Its protein product is CASSPRSGWDGEQFF.

The table lists this clonotype with many counts. This chain links TRBV20-1 with TRBJ1-5, with D maybe TRBD1 (6 bases). V lost 3 bases and J 4 bases, leaving 7 bases between the germline ends. Germline-derived CDR1 and CDR2 are DFQATT and SNEGSKA (reference sequence). The CDR3 sequence is 12 residues long. DNA of the CDR3: TGCAGTGCTAGGGGGGCTAATCAGCCCCAGCATTTT. Protein sequence: CSARGANQPQHF.

To note about this clonotype: A much larger clone sits a single nucleotide away, making a read error possible. This sequence joins TRBV5-6 and TRBJ2-1; perhaps TRBD1 as D (5 bases). The CDR3 extends over 13 amino acids. V lost 4 bases and J 9 bases, leaving 14 bases between the germline ends. The germline V gene has CDR1 SGHDT and CDR2 YYEEEE. This CDR3 is CASSDRQGSEQFF. The CDR3 DNA reads as TGTGCCAGCAGCGATAGGCAGGGAAGTGAGCAGTTCTTC.

With respect to this clonotype: This could be a read error, since a much larger clone is one nucleotide away. CDR3 amino acids: CAGSVAGGGAGETQYF. The CDR3 nucleotides read TGTGCCGGCAGCGTAGCCGGCGGGGGGGCTGGAGAGACCCAGTACTTC. The rearrangement uses TRBV9 and TRBJ2-5; 9 bases are a match to TRBD2. CDR1 and CDR2 (germline): SGDLS, YYNGEE. The CDR3 loop spans 16 amino acids.

On this clonotype: This may be a read error: a much more frequent sequence differs by one nucleotide. CDR3 residues: CAWSGQNNQPRHF. The CDR3 DNA follows: TGTGCCTGGAGCGGACAGAACAATCAGCCCCGGCATTTT. The rearrangement uses TRBV30 and TRBJ1-5, with D possibly TRBD1 on 6 matching bases. Looked up from germline, CDR1 is GTSNPN and CDR2 is SVGIG (reference sequence). The CDR3 has 13 residues. The full variable domain, in which reference TRBV30 and TRBJ1-5 provide the parts outside the CDR3, is SQTIHQWPATLVQPVGSPLSLECTVEGTSNPNLYWYRQAAGRGLQLLFYSVGIGQISSEVPQNLSASRPQDRQFILSSKKLLLSDSGFYLCAWSGQNNQPRHFGDGTRLSIL.

This clonotype was seen repeatedly, ten times or more. V gene TRBV6-5 combines with J gene TRBJ1-3, with D tentatively TRBD1 (5 bases). This CDR3 region has 16 residues. The V gene's germline CDR1 is MNHEY and CDR2 SVGAGI. Trimming took off 2 bases at V and 0 bases at J, with 11 bases between the two ends. CDR3 residues: CASSYRRQSSGNTIYF. The CDR3 DNA is TGTGCCAGCAGTTACCGGCGACAGAGCTCTGGAAACACCATATATTTT.

In its sample, this clonotype was seen many times. The chain carries TRBV2 and TRBJ2-5; 7 bases agree with TRBD2. The trim removed 6 bases at V and 9 bases at J, leaving 13 bases unmatched. Germline loops: CDR1 SNHLY, CDR2 FYNNEI. The CDR3 consists of 14 residues. CDR3 protein: CASSPLKGAGAQYF. The CDR3 coding sequence is TGTGCCAGCAGCCCTCTTAAGGGTGCGGGGGCCCAGTACTTC.

This clonotype was observed many times. V gene TRBV4-2 combines with J gene TRBJ1-2, with D possibly TRBD1 on 6 matching bases. The CDR3 spans 16 residues. V lost 0 bases, J lost 3 bases, and 14 bases lay in between. CDR1 is LGHNA and CDR2 is YNFKEQ in the germline V gene. CDR3 loop: CASSQDGGRTDYGYTF. CDR3 DNA sequence: TGTGCCAGCAGCCAAGATGGGGGGCGCACAGACTATGGCTACACCTTC.

As concerns this clonotype: Possible read error: a much larger clone is one base away. The rearrangement uses TRBV28 and TRBJ1-6; no clear D gene. Germline V gives CDR1 MDHEN, CDR2 SYDVKM. The CDR3 covers 14 residues. The CDR3 coding sequence is TGTGCCAGCACACTTAGCTCCTGTAATTCACCCCTCCACTTT. Protein product: CASTLSSCNSPLHF.

About this clonotype itself: This may stem from a read error, because a much larger clone lies one nucleotide away. V is TRBV5-5 and J is TRBJ2-1; D ambiguous. This CDR3 is built from 13 residues. With 0 bases removed from V and 8 bases from J, the gap between germline ends came to 9 bases. The germline CDR1 and CDR2 sequences are SGHKS and YYEKEE (reference sequence). CDR3 nucleotide sequence: TGTGCCAGCAGCTTGGTGGCGTCCGATGAGCAGTTCTTC. As protein: CASSLVASDEQFF.

The sample holds many counts of this clonotype. In DNA form, the CDR3 reads TGTGCCAGCAGCTTAGATCGCAGCGCAGGTTCCTACGAGCAGTACTTC. Protein: CASSLDRSAGSYEQYF. This chain connects TRBV11-2 to TRBJ2-7; D unresolved. The CDR3 loop spans 16 amino acids. Germline values: CDR1 SGHAT, CDR2 FQNNGV. V was cut by 0 bases and J by 1 base, with 13 bases left in between.

To note about this clonotype: Given a much more abundant clone one base away, this may be a read error. This chain connects TRBV6-5 to TRBJ1-5; D remains ambiguous. The CDR3 is 13 amino acids. Germline V lookup: CDR1 MNHEY, CDR2 SVGAGI. DNA for the CDR3: TGTGCCGGCAGTTTTACTAGCAATCAGCCCCAGCATTTT. Protein sequence: CAGSFTSNQPQHF.

For this clonotype: At one end the junction does not follow the germline gene, possibly because of a read error. The chain has TRBV7-9 and TRBJ2-1; 10 positions match TRBD2. The CDR3 runs to 14 residues. Per germline, CDR1 SEHNR and CDR2 FQNEAQ (reference sequence). The CDR3 sequence: CASSLAGGQTEQFF. In nucleotides, the CDR3 is TGTGCCAGCAGTTTAGCGGGGGGACAAACTGAGCAGTTCTTC.

Comment on this clonotype: This may arise from a read error, as a much more abundant clone is one base away. This rearrangement joins TRBV18 to TRBJ1-4, with D uncertain. The length of the CDR3 is 13 residues. CDR1 is KGHSH, CDR2 LQKENI, per germline. In DNA, the CDR3 is TGTGCCAGCTCACGAGGTACTAATGAAAAACTGGTTTTT. This codes for CASSRGTNEKLVF. Full variable domain (missing parts from reference TRBV18 and TRBJ1-4): NAGVMQNPRHLVRRRGQEARLRCSPMKGHSHVYWYRQLPEEGLKFMVYLQKENIIDESGMPKERFSAEFPKEGPSILRIQQVVRGDSAAYFCASSRGTNEKLVFGSGTQLSVL.

The chain employs TRBV2 and TRBJ2-1, with no clear D. Deletions cut 0 bases from V and 2 bases from J, with 14 bases between. Germline V gene data show CDR1 as SNHLY and CDR2 as FYNNEI. CDR3 length equals 17 residues. The CDR3 region is CASSEAGVQSPYNEQFF. In nucleotides, the CDR3 is TGTGCCAGCAGTGAAGCTGGTGTCCAAAGCCCCTACAATGAGCAGTTCTTC.

The rearrangement joins TRBV27 to TRBJ1-4, with 11 bases identical to TRBD1. V lost 2 bases and J lost 3; bases outside the gene matches: 5. The CDR3 spans 17 residues. Germline V lookup: CDR1 MNHEY, CDR2 SMNVEV (reference sequence). The CDR3 here is CASSLVGTGGSNEKLFF. The DNA of the CDR3 is TGTGCCAGCAGTTTAGTAGGGACAGGGGGTTCTAATGAAAAACTGTTTTTT.

This clonotype has at least ten counts. The chain has TRBV19 and TRBJ2-7; 7 nucleotides line up with TRBD1. CDR3 length: 16 residues. The ends lost 6 bases at V and 2 bases at J; junction bases unmatched: 13. Germline CDR1 is LNHDA and CDR2 is SQIVND (reference sequence). The CDR3 here is CASSPRGQGVAYEQYF. CDR3 bases: TGTGCCAGTAGCCCCCGAGGCCAGGGGGTGGCCTACGAGCAGTACTTC.

Many counts were recorded for this clonotype. The chain has TRBV20-1 and TRBJ2-7; D not resolved. The CDR3 length is 11 residues. The V end was cut by 1 base, the J end by 3 bases, with 4 bases between. Germline assignment: CDR1 DFQATT and CDR2 SNEGSKA (reference sequence). In DNA form, the CDR3 reads TGCAGTGCTAGAGGGGGCTACGAGCAGTACTTC. Its translation: CSARGGYEQYF.

This clonotype has ten or more counts. The rearrangement uses TRBV11-2 and TRBJ2-1; the match to TRBD2 covers 9 bases. Germline V gene data show CDR1 as SGHAT and CDR2 as FQNNGV. The CDR3 loop spans 15 amino acids. Trimming took 1 base from V and 10 from J; bases not matched to a gene: 8. The CDR3 DNA is TGTGCCAGCAGCTTAGGGCTAGCGGGAACACCCGAGCAGTTCTTC. It yields the protein CASSLGLAGTPEQFF.

To note about this clonotype: This may come from a read error, since a much larger clone is one base off. The J gene is TRBJ1-5, the V gene TRBV19; tentatively, D is TRBD1 (5 bases). The CDR3 sequence is 19 residues long. CDR1 LNHDA and CDR2 SQIVND come from the germline V gene (reference sequence). V lost 0 bases and J 0 bases, leaving 18 bases between the germline ends. The DNA of the CDR3 is TGTGCCAGTAGTATAGATCGCGACAGCTCGAGTTATAGCAATCAGCCCCAGCATTTT. It codes for CASSIDRDSSSYSNQPQHF.

This clonotype is large (0.1 to 1%). The chain is built from TRBV2 and TRBJ2-3; D not resolved. This CDR3 comprises 14 residues. The germline V gene encodes CDR1 SNHLY and CDR2 FYNNEI. V shed 5 bases and J shed 2 bases, with 11 bases lying between them. The CDR3 sequence: CASSKGLDTDTQYF. In DNA form, the CDR3 reads TGTGCCAGCAGTAAAGGTCTTGACACAGATACGCAGTATTTT.

This clonotype has a count of ten or more. This chain joins TRBV6-5 and TRBJ1-2, with D perhaps TRBD1 (5 bases). V was trimmed by 5 bases and J by 5 bases, leaving 15 bases between them. Germline V gene data show CDR1 as MNHEY and CDR2 as SVGAGI. The CDR3 consists of 14 residues. The CDR3 here is CASSRAGTEYGYTF. CDR3 DNA: TGTGCCAGCAGTCGTGCCGGGACGGAGTATGGCTACACCTTC.

Concerning this clonotype: It may be a read error: a sequence one base away is much more abundant. The chain links TRBV9 to TRBJ2-1; the match to TRBD2 covers 16 bases. Germline values: CDR1 SGDLS, CDR2 YYNGEE. This CDR3 is 16 amino acids long. This CDR3 is CASSEGLAGGPYEQSF. The CDR3 nucleotides are TGTGCCAGCAGCGAGGGACTAGCGGGAGGGCCCTATGAGCAGTCCTTC.

In its sample, this clonotype was seen many times. This chain uses TRBV4-2 with TRBJ2-7; 13 nucleotides align to TRBD2. With 7 bases clipped from V and 0 bases from J, the junction kept 3 bases outside the gene matches. The CDR3 has 15 residues. Germline V gives CDR1 LGHNA, CDR2 YNFKEQ. The CDR3 bases are TGTGCCAGCACCCGGACTAGCGGGAGCTCCTACGAGCAGTACTTC. Protein product: CASTRTSGSSYEQYF.

This sequence joins TRBV27 and TRBJ2-7; 8 positions match TRBD2. The V gene's germline CDR1 is MNHEY and CDR2 SMNVEV (reference sequence). The CDR3 loop spans 14 amino acids. The junction had 15 bases not matched to a gene; V was cut back by 10 bases and J by 7 bases. The CDR3 sequence is CANRTSKRAGEQYF. The DNA for the CDR3 is TGTGCCAACCGGACTAGCAAGAGGGCCGGGGAGCAGTACTTC.